The 8 T cell receptor beta chains below all came from one sample that was sequenced in a study of neoadjuvant anti-PD-1 for oral cavity cancer. Documented time point: after neoadjuvant nivolumab, at surgical resection. This table comes from immunoSEQ multiplex PCR, and its TCRdb copy is limited to in-frame clones, with some not included. The sample consists of some 10,000 clones, 60% to 70% of them appearing once. The sequences come from PBMCs, collected after nivolumab (anti-PD-1) treatment. Source of these receptors: a person aged 35-79 years with oral cavity squamous cell carcinoma.

The V call is TRBV19, the J call TRBJ2-3; D ambiguous. Trimming stripped 1 base from V and 6 bases from J, with 5 bases between. The length of the CDR3 is 12 residues. The germline CDR1 and CDR2 sequences are LNHDA and SQIVND (reference sequence). The CDR3 region has the DNA TGTGCCAGTAGTATAGTGGGTGATACGCAGTATTTT. Residues: CASSIVGDTQYF.

This clone is categorized as medium-sized (0.01 to 0.1%). This chain links TRBV18 with TRBJ1-5; D possibly corresponds to TRBD1 (5 bases). This CDR3 spans 16 amino acids. V gave up 0 bases and J gave up 5 bases, with 14 bases separating them. The V gene's germline CDR1 is KGHSH and CDR2 LQKENI. The CDR3: CASSPPSGGLYQPQHF. The CDR3 DNA sequence: TGTGCCAGCTCACCACCGTCCGGGGGACTATATCAGCCCCAGCATTTT.

This rearrangement joins TRBV6-5 to TRBJ1-5; D not resolved. Trimming stripped 8 bases from V and 1 base from J, with 9 bases between. The CDR3 runs 13 residues. Per the germline V gene, CDR1 is MNHEY and CDR2 is SVGAGI. This chain's CDR3 is CASQRGSNQPQHF. The CDR3 bases are TGTGCCAGCCAGCGAGGAAGCAATCAGCCCCAGCATTTT.

This clone was observed a few times. This chain joins TRBV7-2 and TRBJ2-7; D gene ambiguous. This CDR3 is 13 amino acids long. The germline gives CDR1 SGHTA, CDR2 FQGNSA. The V gene lost 6 bases and the J gene lost 7 bases, with 16 bases spanning the gap. Written as DNA, the CDR3 is TGTGCCAGCAGTCAATCAAGGAACCCGGAGCAGTACTTC. Translated, it gives CASSQSRNPEQYF.

There are a few counts of this clone. V and J are TRBV15 and TRBJ1-6; D unresolved. Trimming left V 2 bases short and J 10 bases short, with 9 bases between. Germline-derived CDR1 and CDR2 are LNHNV and YYDKDF (reference sequence). The CDR3 has 13 residues. The CDR3 loop is CATSRSLGSPLHF. CDR3 nucleotide sequence: TGTGCCACCAGCAGATCCCTGGGCTCACCCCTCCACTTT.

The rearrangement joins TRBV19 to TRBJ2-2, with TRBD1 matching 10 bases. The CDR3 spans 14 residues. Unmatched junction bases numbered 5, after V lost 8 bases and J lost 5 bases. Germline V gene sequence: CDR1 LNHDA, CDR2 SQIVND (reference sequence). The CDR3 nucleotides are TGTGCCAGTCGACAGGGGGCAAGTACCGGGGAGCTGTTTTTT. It codes for CASRQGASTGELFF.

This clone was found once. This chain joins TRBV5-8 and TRBJ2-3; possible D gene TRBD2, 6 bases. This CDR3 comprises 16 residues. V shed 2 bases and J shed 2 bases, with 15 bases lying between them. Germline V gene sequence: CDR1 SGHTS, CDR2 YDEGEE. The chain's CDR3 is CASSLELAGPTDTQYF. Written as DNA, the CDR3 is TGTGCCAGCAGCTTAGAATTGGCGGGGCCCACAGATACGCAGTATTTT.

The table lists this clone with a few counts. The V and J genes are TRBV29-1 and TRBJ2-2, with 11 bases fitting TRBD2. J gave up 4 bases and V 6 bases, and 7 bases lay outside the gene matches. The CDR3 length is 15 residues. The V gene's germline CDR1 is SQVTM and CDR2 ANQGSEA. This CDR3 reads CSVSSGGTATGELFF. In DNA, the CDR3 is TGCAGCGTCTCTAGCGGGGGGACGGCCACCGGGGAGCTGTTTTTT.